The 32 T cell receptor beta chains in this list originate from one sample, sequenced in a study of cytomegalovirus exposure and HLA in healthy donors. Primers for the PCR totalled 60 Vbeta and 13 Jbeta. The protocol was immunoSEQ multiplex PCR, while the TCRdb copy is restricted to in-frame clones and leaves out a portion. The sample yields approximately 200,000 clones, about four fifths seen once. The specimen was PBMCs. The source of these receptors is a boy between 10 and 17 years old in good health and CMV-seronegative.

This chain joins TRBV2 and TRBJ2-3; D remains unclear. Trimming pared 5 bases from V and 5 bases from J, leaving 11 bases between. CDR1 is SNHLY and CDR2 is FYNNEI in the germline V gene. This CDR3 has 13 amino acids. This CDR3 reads CASSSASEDTQYF. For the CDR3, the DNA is TGTGCCAGCAGTTCCGCCAGTGAAGATACGCAGTATTTT.

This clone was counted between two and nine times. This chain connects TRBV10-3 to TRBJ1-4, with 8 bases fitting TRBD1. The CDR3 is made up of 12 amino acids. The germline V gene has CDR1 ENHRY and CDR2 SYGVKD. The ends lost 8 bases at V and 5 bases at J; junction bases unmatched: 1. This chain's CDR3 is CAIGQGNEKLFF. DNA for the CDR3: TGTGCCATCGGACAGGGAAATGAAAAACTGTTTTTT.

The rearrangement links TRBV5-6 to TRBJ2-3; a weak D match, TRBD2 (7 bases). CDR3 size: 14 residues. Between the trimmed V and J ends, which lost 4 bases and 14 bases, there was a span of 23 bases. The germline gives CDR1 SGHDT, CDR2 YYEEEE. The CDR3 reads CASSPGGGWIGGYF. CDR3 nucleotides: TGTGCCAGCAGCCCGGGAGGTGGATGGATAGGGGGGTATTTT.

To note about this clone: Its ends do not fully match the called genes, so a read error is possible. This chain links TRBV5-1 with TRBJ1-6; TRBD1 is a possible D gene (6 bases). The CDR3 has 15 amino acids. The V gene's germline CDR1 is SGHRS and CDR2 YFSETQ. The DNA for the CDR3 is TGCGCCAGCAGCTCATCGGGTCAGGGACATTCACCCCTCCCCTTT. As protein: CASSSSGQGHSPLPF.

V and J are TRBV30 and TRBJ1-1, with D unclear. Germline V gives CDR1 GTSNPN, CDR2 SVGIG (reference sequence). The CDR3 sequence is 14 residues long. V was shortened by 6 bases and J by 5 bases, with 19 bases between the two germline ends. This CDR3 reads CACKFSGWSTEAFF. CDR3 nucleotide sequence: TGTGCCTGCAAATTTTCGGGATGGAGTACTGAAGCTTTCTTT.

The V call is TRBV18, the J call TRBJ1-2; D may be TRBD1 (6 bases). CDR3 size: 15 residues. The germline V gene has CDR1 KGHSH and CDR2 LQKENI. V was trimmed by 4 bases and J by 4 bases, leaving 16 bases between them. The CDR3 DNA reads TGTGCCAGCTCACTCGGACAGCTACGGCGCTATGGCTACACCTTC. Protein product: CASSLGQLRRYGYTF.

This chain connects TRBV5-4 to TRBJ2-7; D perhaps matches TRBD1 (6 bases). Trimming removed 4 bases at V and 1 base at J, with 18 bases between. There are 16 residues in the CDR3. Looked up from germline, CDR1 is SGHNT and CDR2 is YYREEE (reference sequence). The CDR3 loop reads CASSLSGTSRSYEQYF. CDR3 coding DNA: TGTGCCAGCAGCCTCAGTGGGACATCCCGATCCTACGAGCAGTACTTC.

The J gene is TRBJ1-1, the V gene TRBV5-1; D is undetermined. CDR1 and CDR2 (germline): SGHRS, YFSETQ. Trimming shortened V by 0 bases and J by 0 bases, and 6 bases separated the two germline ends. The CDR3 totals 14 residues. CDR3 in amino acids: CASSLAGMNTEAFF. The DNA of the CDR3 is TGCGCCAGCAGCTTGGCCGGGATGAACACTGAAGCTTTCTTT.

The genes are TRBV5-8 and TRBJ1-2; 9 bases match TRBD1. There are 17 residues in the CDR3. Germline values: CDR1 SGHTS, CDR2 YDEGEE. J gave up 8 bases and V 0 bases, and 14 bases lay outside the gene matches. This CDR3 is CASSLGQLWTGAFGYTF. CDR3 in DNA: TGTGCCAGCAGCTTGGGTCAGTTGTGGACAGGGGCTTTCGGCTACACCTTC.

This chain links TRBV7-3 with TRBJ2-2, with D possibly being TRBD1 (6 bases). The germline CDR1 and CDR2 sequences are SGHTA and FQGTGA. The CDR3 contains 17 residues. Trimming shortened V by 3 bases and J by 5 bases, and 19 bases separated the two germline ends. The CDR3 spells CASSLLQGGGMTGELFF. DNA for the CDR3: TGTGCCAGCAGCTTGTTACAGGGTGGGGGTATGACCGGGGAGCTGTTTTTT.

CDR3: CASSLGFGRETQYF. In nucleotides, the CDR3 is TGTGCCAGCAGCTTAGGTTTTGGGCGAGAGACCCAGTACTTC. The chain couples TRBV13 to TRBJ2-5; D is undetermined. V was clipped by 0 bases and J by 4 bases, with 9 bases between them. Per germline, CDR1 PRHDT and CDR2 FYEKMQ (reference sequence). CDR3 length: 14 residues.

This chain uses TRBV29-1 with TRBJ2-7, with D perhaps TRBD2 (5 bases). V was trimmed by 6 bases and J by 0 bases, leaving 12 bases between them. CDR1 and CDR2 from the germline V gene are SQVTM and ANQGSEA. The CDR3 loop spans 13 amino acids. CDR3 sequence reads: CSVSGGSSYEQYF. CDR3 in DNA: TGCAGCGTATCTGGTGGGAGCTCCTACGAGCAGTACTTC.

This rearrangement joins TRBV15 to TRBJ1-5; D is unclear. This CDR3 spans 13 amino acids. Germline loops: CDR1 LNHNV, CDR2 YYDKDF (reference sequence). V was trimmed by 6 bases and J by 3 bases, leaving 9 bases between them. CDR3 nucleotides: TGTGCCACCAGGAGAACTTCCAATCAGCCCCAGCATTTT. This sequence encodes CATRRTSNQPQHF.

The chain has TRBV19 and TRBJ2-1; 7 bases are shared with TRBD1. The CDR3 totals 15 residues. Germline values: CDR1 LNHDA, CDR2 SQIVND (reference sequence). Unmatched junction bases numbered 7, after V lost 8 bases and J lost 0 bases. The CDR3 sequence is CASSFRTGSYNEQFF. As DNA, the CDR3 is TGTGCCAGTTCATTCCGGACAGGCTCCTACAATGAGCAGTTCTTC.

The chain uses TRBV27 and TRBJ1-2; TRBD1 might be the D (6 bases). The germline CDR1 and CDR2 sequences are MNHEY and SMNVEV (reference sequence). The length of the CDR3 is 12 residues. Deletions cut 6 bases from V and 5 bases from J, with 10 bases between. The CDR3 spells CASSYRDYGYTF. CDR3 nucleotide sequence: TGTGCCAGCAGCTACAGGGATTATGGCTACACCTTC.

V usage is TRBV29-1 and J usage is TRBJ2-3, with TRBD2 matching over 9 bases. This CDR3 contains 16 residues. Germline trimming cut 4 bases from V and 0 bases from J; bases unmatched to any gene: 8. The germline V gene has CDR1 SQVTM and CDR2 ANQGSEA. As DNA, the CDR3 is TGCAGCGTTGGGTCTCGCGGGAGGGCGAGCACAGATACGCAGTATTTT. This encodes CSVGSRGRASTDTQYF.

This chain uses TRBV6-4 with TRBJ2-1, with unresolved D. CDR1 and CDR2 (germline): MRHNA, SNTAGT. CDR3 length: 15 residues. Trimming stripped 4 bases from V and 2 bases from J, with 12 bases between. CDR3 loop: CASSVWSAAYNEQFF. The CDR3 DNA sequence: TGTGCCAGCAGTGTCTGGAGCGCTGCCTACAATGAGCAGTTCTTC.

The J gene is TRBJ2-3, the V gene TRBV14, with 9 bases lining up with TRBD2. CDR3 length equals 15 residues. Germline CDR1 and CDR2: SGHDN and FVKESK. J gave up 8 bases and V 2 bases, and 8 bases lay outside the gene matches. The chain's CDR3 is CASSQLAGEFGTQYF. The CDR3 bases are TGTGCCAGCAGCCAATTAGCGGGGGAATTCGGTACGCAGTATTTT.

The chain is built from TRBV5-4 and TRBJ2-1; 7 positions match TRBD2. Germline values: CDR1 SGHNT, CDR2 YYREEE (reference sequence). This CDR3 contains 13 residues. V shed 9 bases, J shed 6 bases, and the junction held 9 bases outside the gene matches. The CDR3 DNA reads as TGTGCCACCTCCTGGGGGGGATCCAATGAGCAGTTCTTC. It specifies CATSWGGSNEQFF.

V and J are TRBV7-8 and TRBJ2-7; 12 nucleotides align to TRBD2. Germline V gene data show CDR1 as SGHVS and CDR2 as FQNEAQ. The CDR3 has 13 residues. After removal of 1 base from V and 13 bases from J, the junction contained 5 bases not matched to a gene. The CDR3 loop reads CASSLGLAGGFYF. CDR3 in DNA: TGTGCCAGCAGCTTAGGTCTAGCGGGAGGGTTTTACTTC. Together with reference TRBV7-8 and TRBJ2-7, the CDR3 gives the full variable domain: GAGVSQSPRYKVAKRGQDVALRCDPISGHVSLFWYQQALGQGPEFLTYFQNEAQLDKSGLPSDRFFAERPEGSVSTLKIQRTQQEDSAVYLCASSLGLAGGFYFGPGTRLTVT.

CDR3 in amino acids: CASSPQGAYEQYF. The CDR3 coding sequence is TGCGCCAGCAGCCCACAGGGGGCTTACGAGCAGTACTTC. The rearrangement uses TRBV5-1 and TRBJ2-7, with TRBD1 identical over 9 bases. Trimming at V came to 4 bases and at J to 4 bases, leaving 3 bases not matched to a gene. This CDR3 is built from 13 residues. Germline V gives CDR1 SGHRS, CDR2 YFSETQ.

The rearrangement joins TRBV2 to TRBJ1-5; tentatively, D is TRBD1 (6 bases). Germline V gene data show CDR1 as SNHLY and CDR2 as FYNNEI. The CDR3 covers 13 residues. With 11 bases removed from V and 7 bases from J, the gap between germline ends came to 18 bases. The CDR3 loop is CASKGTRAQPQHF. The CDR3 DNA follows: TGTGCCTCAAAAGGGACACGGGCCCAGCCCCAGCATTTT.

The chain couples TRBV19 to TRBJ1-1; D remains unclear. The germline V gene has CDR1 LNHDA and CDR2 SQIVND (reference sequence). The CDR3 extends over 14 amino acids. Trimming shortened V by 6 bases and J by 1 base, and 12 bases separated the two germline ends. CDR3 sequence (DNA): TGTGCCAGTAGCATGGGAGCCTCGAACACTGAAGCTTTCTTT. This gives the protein CASSMGASNTEAFF.

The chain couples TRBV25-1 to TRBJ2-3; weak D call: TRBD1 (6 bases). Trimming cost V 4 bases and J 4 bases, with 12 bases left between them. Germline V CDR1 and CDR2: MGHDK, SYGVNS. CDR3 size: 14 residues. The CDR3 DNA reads TGTGCCAGCAGTGCATCCAGGGGAGCAGATACGCAGTATTTT. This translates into CASSASRGADTQYF.

The CDR3 bases are TGTGCCAGCCCAAATGGCTACACCTTC. This codes for CASPNGYTF. This chain connects TRBV2 to TRBJ1-2; D not certain. The germline V gene encodes CDR1 SNHLY and CDR2 FYNNEI. The CDR3 runs to 9 residues. Trimming left V 8 bases short and J 6 bases short, with 4 bases between.

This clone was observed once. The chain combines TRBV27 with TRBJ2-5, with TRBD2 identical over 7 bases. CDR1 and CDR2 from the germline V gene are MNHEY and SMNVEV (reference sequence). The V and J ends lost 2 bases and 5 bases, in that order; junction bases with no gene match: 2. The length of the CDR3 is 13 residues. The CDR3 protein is CASSLGGGETQYF. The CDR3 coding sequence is TGTGCCAGCAGTTTAGGGGGAGGGGAGACCCAGTACTTC.

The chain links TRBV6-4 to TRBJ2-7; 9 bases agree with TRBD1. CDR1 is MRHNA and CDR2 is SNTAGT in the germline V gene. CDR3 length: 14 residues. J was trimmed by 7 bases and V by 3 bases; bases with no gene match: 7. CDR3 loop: CASSEGTGSGEQYF. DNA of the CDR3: TGTGCCAGCAGTGAAGGGACAGGGTCAGGAGAGCAGTACTTC.

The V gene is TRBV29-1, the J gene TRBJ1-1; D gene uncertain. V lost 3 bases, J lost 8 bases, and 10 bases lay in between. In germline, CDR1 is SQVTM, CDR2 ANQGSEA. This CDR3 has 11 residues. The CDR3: CSVEGRKEAFF. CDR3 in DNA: TGCAGCGTTGAGGGGAGAAAGGAAGCTTTCTTT. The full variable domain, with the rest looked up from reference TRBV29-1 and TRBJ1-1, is SAVISQKPSRDICQRGTSLTIQCQVDSQVTMMFWYRQQPGQSLTLIATANQGSEATYESGFVIDKFPISRPNLTFSTLTVSNMSPEDSSIYLCSVEGRKEAFFGQGTRLTVV.

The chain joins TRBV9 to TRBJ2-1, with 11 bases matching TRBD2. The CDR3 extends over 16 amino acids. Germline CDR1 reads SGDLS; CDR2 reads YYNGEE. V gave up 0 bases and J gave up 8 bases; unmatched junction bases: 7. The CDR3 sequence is CASSVASSGGRYEQFF. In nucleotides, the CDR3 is TGTGCCAGCAGCGTAGCTTCTAGCGGGGGGCGTTATGAGCAGTTCTTC.

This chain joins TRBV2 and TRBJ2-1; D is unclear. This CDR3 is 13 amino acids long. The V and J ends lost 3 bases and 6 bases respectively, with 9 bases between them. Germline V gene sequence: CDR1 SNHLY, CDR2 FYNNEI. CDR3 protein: CASSDSPSNEQFF. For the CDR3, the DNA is TGTGCCAGCAGTGACTCCCCCTCCAATGAGCAGTTCTTC.

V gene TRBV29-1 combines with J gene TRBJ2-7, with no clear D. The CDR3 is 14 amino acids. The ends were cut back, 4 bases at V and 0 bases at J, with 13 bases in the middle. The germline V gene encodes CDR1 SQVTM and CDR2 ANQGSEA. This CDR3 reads CSVGSSASSYEQYF. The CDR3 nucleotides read TGCAGCGTTGGGTCCTCAGCGAGCTCCTACGAGCAGTACTTC.

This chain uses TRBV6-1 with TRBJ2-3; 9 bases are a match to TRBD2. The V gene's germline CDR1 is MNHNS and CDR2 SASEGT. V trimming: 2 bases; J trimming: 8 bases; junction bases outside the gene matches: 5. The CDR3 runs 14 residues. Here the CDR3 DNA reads TGTGCCAGCAGTGAAAAGTCGACTAGCGGTACGCAGTATTTT. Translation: CASSEKSTSGTQYF.